This T cell receptor (beta chain) was profiled in a study of cytomegalovirus exposure and HLA in healthy donors. PCR used 60 Vbeta primers and 13 Jbeta primers. TCRdb's copy holds only in-frame clones and misses some; the assay was immunoSEQ multiplex PCR. Counted here are 130,000 to 150,000 clones, 76% occurring once; the ten biggest clones make up around 1.7%. Study conclusions and caveats: Serostatus for CMV was the only available immune exposure information. Analysis performed later showed TCR beta chains linked to HLA being more clonally expanded than equally common others. With later analysis, a missense DCLRE1C variant became linked to TCR beta V- and J-gene trimming.

Germline-derived CDR1 and CDR2 are MNHNY and SVGAGI (reference sequence). The CDR3 contains 14 residues. About this clone itself: Its antigen is not identified.

This TCR derives from a woman in her thirties or forties in good health and CMV-seronegative. The sequencing sample was made of PBMCs. V and J are TRBV6-6 and TRBJ2-5; D is unresolved. The J call may not be correct, given that the DNA end is closer to TRBJ2-7. CDR3 sequence reads: CASSYSTNRAEQYF. CDR3 in DNA: TGTGCCAGCAGTTACTCGACGAACAGAGCCGAGCAGTACTTC.